This TCR beta chain was profiled in a study of regulatory T cells in long-lasting Graves disease (dated by TCRdb to the early 2020s). Context from the whole study: Persistent Graves' disease meant more than 5 years of antithyroid drug treatment with TSH receptor autoantibodies that stayed positive. Patients with persistent Graves' disease were compared with patients with newly diagnosed Graves' disease using TCR sequencing and RNA sequencing of peripheral blood. The study took place in China and was registered as a clinical trial. TCR sequencing covered roughly 13 persistent and roughly 20 newly diagnosed Graves' disease patients, around 33 samples in total. Persistent Graves' disease patients in the clinical cohort had taken antithyroid drugs for roughly ten years on average. What the authors observed across the whole study: The authors acknowledged the small sample size as a limitation that may reduce accuracy. Patients with persistent disease shared more public clonotypes (fewer than 3,000) than newly diagnosed patients did (approximately 970). TRBV28, TRBJ1-2 and TRBJ2-5 were preferentially used in persistent disease, while TRBV20-1 and TRBJ2-1 were favored in newly diagnosed disease. Peripheral blood alone was examined, since thyroid tissue, which constituted the primary lesion, could not be accessed. Sequencing and analysis were restricted to the TCR beta chain. Lower TCR Shannon entropy and fewer highly expanded clones were observed in persistent Graves' disease patients than in newly diagnosed patients, which suggested clonal expansion.

The intended sense of this specimen's time point label: persistent/refractory GD, antithyroid drugs over 5 years with positive TRAb. For both TCR sequencing and RNA sequencing, RNA was extracted from PBMCs using TRIzol. The diagnosis of Graves' disease was made according to American Thyroid Association guidelines. Patients for the study were recruited at an endocrinology department in Xi'an, China. From each patient, around 9 milliliters of peripheral blood was collected into an EDTA anticoagulant tube. Ficoll Paque Plus density gradient separation was used to isolate PBMCs, and no additional T cell sorting was done. RNA quality was checked with an Agilent 2100 Bioanalyzer and agarose gel, and concentration with a NanoDrop 2000. From the cysteine through the phenylalanine, the CDR3 covers 14 amino acids. Only CDR3 DNA remains: 42 bases, in frame from the first base. The junction carries 9 bases between V and J, which are trimmed by 0 bases and 4 bases respectively. From a lookup of the germline V gene, CDR1 and CDR2 are MNHNS and SASEGT.

Receptor amplification or capture employed multiplex PCR. The instrument was an Illumina HiSeq 4000. To build TCR beta libraries, CDR3 regions were amplified by Arm-PCR using iRepertoire HTBI primers. Gel purification was performed on PCR products prior to sequencing. Processing in the source paper ran as follows. A total of around 59 TRBV and 14 TRBJ segments were identified across samples and were used for gene usage analysis of CDR3 amino acid clonotypes. Filtered high-quality paired reads were merged into contigs using COPE and FqMerger. BLAST was used to align contigs to the IMGT TRBV, TRBD and TRBJ reference genes, and CDR3 was defined following IMGT. Any clonotype with a frequency above 0.1% was counted as a highly expanded clone. Shannon entropy served as the measure of repertoire diversity, while the Gini coefficient captured V-J evenness. Public clonotypes were defined as clonotypes shared by more than one individual. TCRdb reran the public reads through fastp at Q25 and MiXCR, keeping productive beta chains. Rows merge per CDR3 protein into single entries with the most common DNA and genes. TCRdb's processing, not the authors' own work, is the source of the V and J calls. This sample lists 300,000 to 350,000 distinct CDR3 sequences; around a fifth were detected once. Of the sample, 29% is held by the ten largest clones.

This clonotype was recorded many times. What antigen it recognizes has not been identified. No clone much larger than this one lies a single base away; base qualities are absent. Sequencing used peripheral blood mononuclear cells (PBMCs), obtained when the disease was refractory, from a patient treated with antithyroid drugs. The chain is made from TRBV6-1 and TRBJ1-2, and possibly TRBD1, on 5 matching bases. The sequence was obtained from a female donor with Graves disease. The CDR3 here reads CASSEAGVSYGYTF. Read as DNA, the sequence is TGTGCCAGCAGTGAAGCAGGGGTGTCCTATGGCTACACCTTC.